What follows are 5 T cell receptor beta chains derived from one specimen sequenced in a study of T cell repertoires in cytomegalovirus infection. Their recognized antigens are unknown. Using its own MiXCR run on the reads, TCRdb lists one record per CDR3 protein. The sample includes some 99,000 distinct CDR3 sequences, approximately 28% seen only once; the top ten take roughly three quarters. Sequences were derived from CD8+ T cells from cultured PBMCs, sampled from culture after CMV antigen stimulation. Receptors were obtained from a human donor in good health (CMV status not recorded). Some clones in this sample may be carry-over from other donors' samples.

The chain employs TRBV19 and TRBJ1-5; weak D call: TRBD1 (6 bases). The CDR3 is made up of 16 amino acids. Germline V gene sequence: CDR1 LNHDA, CDR2 SQIVND (reference sequence). Trimming shortened V by 1 base and J by 4 bases, and 14 bases separated the two germline ends. CDR3 sequence reads: CASSIGGRGANQPQHF. The DNA for the CDR3 is TGTGCCAGTAGTATAGGGGGCAGGGGAGCTAATCAGCCCCAGCATTTT.

This clonotype has just a few counts. The J gene is TRBJ2-1, the V gene TRBV4-1; D possibly corresponds to TRBD1 (6 bases). The CDR3 consists of 14 residues. Germline lookup yields CDR1 MGHRA and CDR2 YSYEKL. V was cut by 4 bases and J by 8 bases, with 15 bases left in between. The CDR3, as DNA: TGCGCCAGCAGCCTACAGGGCTACCCCGATGAGCAGTTCTTC. It specifies CASSLQGYPDEQFF.

Ten or more counts support this clonotype. The V call is TRBV7-9, the J call TRBJ2-7; D unclear. The CDR3 covers 12 residues. Germline-derived CDR1 and CDR2 are SEHNR and FQNEAQ (reference sequence). Trimming took 5 bases from V and 4 from J, leaving 9 bases between them. In nucleotides, the CDR3 is TGTGCCAGCAGCGTCGACATTTACGAGCAGTACTTC. This encodes CASSVDIYEQYF. The entire variable domain, with the rest obtained from reference TRBV7-9 and TRBJ2-7, is as follows: DTGVSQNPRHKITKRGQNVTFRCDPISEHNRLYWYRQTLGQGPEFLTYFQNEAQLEKSRLLSDRFSAERPKGSFSTLEIQRTEQGDSAMYLCASSVDIYEQYFGPGTRLTVT.

The V gene is TRBV20-1, the J gene TRBJ2-3, with 14 nucleotides matching TRBD2. The CDR3 consists of 18 residues. Trimming cost V 0 bases and J 0 bases; bases outside gene matches: 5. Germline values: CDR1 DFQATT, CDR2 SNEGSKA (reference sequence). The CDR3 nucleotides read TGCAGTGCTAGAGATAGGACTAGCGGGGGGTACAGCACAGATACGCAGTATTTT. The encoded protein is CSARDRTSGGYSTDTQYF.

The chain combines TRBV28 with TRBJ2-7, with 7 positions matching TRBD2. In germline, CDR1 is MDHEN, CDR2 SYDVKM. This CDR3 has 15 amino acids. V trimming: 3 bases; J trimming: 4 bases; junction bases outside the gene matches: 9. The CDR3 coding sequence is TGTGCCAGCAGTTTGCACCCTGACGGGGGGTACGAGCAGTACTTC. Translating it yields CASSLHPDGGYEQYF.